The rows below give T cell receptor beta chains drawn from one sample of a study of blood T cell repertoires in COVID-19. Libraries were prepared by immunoSEQ multiplex PCR; TCRdb keeps only in-frame clonotypes and omits some of them. The top ten clones hold approximately 9.1% of a sample with nearly 250,000 clones, almost 85% of them seen once. Sequenced sample: PBMCs or T cells enriched from blood (not recorded which). The receptors derive from a woman in her forties or fifties with acute COVID-19. The CDR3 runs from the conserved cysteine through the conserved F or W. A D gene is named only where the DNA matches it firmly. Clone size appears in some rows only: once, few, many, or a class for an expanded clone.

TRBV10-3,-,TRBJ1-1,once,TGTGCCATCAGCGACACAGCCCGACAGGTGAACACTGAAGCTTTCTTT,CAISDTARQVNTEAFF
TRBV3-1/TRBV3-2,-,TRBJ1-4,-,TGTGCCAGCAGCGGATTAGGGGGTGAAGTCCGGAATAATGAAAAACTGTTTTTT,CASSGLGGEVRNNEKLFF
TRBV4-3,TRBD1,TRBJ1-2,-,TGCGCCAGCAGCCAAGCGGGACAGGGAATTTATGGCTACACCTTC,CASSQAGQGIYGYTF
TRBV5-1,-,TRBJ2-6,-,TGCGCCACTACAGGGCTCAGCTCTGGGGCCAACGTCCTGACTTTC,CATTGLSSGANVLTF
TRBV4-3,TRBD1,TRBJ1-2,-,TGCGCCAGCAGCCAAGTGACAGGGGGGTTTAACTATGGCTACACCTTC,CASSQVTGGFNYGYTF
TRBV6-5,-,TRBJ1-2,-,TGTGCCAGCAGTTTAAAGGGGCGCGGCTACACCTTC,CASSLKGRGYTF
TRBV28,-,TRBJ2-5,-,TGTGCCAGCGGAAACGGGGGTCAAGAGACCCAGTACTTC,CASGNGGQETQYF
TRBV19,TRBD1,TRBJ2-7,-,TGTGCCAGTGGCCCGGGACAGGGTTTTGTCTACGAGCAGTACTTC,CASGPGQGFVYEQYF
TRBV27,TRBD1,TRBJ1-1,once,TGTGCCAGCAGTCCTAGACAGGGGTGGAACACTGAAGCTTTCTTT,CASSPRQGWNTEAFF
TRBV19,-,TRBJ2-2,-,TGTGCCAGTAGTGAACAGAGGAACACCGGGGAGCTGTTTTTT,CASSEQRNTGELFF
TRBV15,-,TRBJ2-3,-,TGTGCCACCAACCCGACTAGAACAGATACGCAGTATTTT,CATNPTRTDTQYF
TRBV5-1,TRBD2,TRBJ2-5,-,TGCGCCAGCAGCTTGGGACTAGCGGGGGGTCAGGGAGAGACCCAGTACTTC,CASSLGLAGGQGETQYF
TRBV12-5,-,TRBJ1-5,-,TGTGCTAGTGGGGGCGGACAACTCCAGCATTTT,CASGGGQLQHF
TRBV4-3,-,TRBJ1-3,once,TGCGCCAGCAGCCAAGAAACAGGGTCCCCCTCCCCGAGCTCTGGAAACACCATATATTTT,CASSQETGSPSPSSGNTIYF
TRBV5-1,TRBD1,TRBJ2-7,-,TGCGCCAGCAGCCTGAGACAGGGGCCCTACGAGCAGTACTTC,CASSLRQGPYEQYF